The 25 T cell receptor beta chains listed next were all sequenced from one sample in a study of OX40 agonist ivuxolimab in advanced cancers. TCRdb's copy holds only in-frame clones and misses some; the assay was immunoSEQ multiplex PCR. Of about 39,000 clones listed, roughly four fifths are singletons. Specimen: CD4+ or CD8+ T cells sorted from blood, collected in a trial of the OX40 agonist ivuxolimab. These receptors originate from an adult with an advanced solid tumor such as melanoma, head and neck, liver or kidney cancer.

V is TRBV25-1 and J is TRBJ2-5; TRBD1 agrees at 7 bases. V trimming: 3 bases; J trimming: 4 bases; junction bases outside the gene matches: 8. Germline V gene sequence: CDR1 MGHDK, CDR2 SYGVNS. This CDR3 comprises 15 residues. The CDR3 bases are TGTGCCAGCAGTGATCCTAGGGGGCCGGGAGAGACCCAGTACTTC. It codes for CASSDPRGPGETQYF.

This chain joins TRBV4-2 and TRBJ2-1, with 13 bases identical to TRBD2. V trimming: 4 bases; J trimming: 0 bases; junction bases outside the gene matches: 12. Looked up from germline, CDR1 is LGHNA and CDR2 is YNFKEQ. The CDR3 is 20 residues long. CDR3 in amino acids: CASSRDRGTSGTSSYNEQFF. In DNA, the CDR3 is TGTGCCAGCAGCCGGGACCGAGGGACTAGCGGGACTAGCTCCTACAATGAGCAGTTCTTC.

The table lists this clone with a few counts. The chain couples TRBV2 to TRBJ2-1; no firm D call. The CDR3 consists of 10 residues. The V gene's germline CDR1 is SNHLY and CDR2 FYNNEI. V was clipped by 6 bases and J by 15 bases, with 12 bases between them. The CDR3 loop reads CASSGWEPFF. CDR3 in DNA: TGTGCCAGCAGCGGCTGGGAACCGTTCTTC.

The V gene is TRBV4-3, the J gene TRBJ1-1; D gene unclear. From germline, CDR1 is LGHNA and CDR2 YSLEER. There are 13 residues in the CDR3. V was trimmed by 0 bases and J by 11 bases, leaving 13 bases between them. CDR3 sequence (DNA): TGCGCCAGCAGCCAAGAGGTGGGCTTTAGCGCTTTCTTT. Its protein product is CASSQEVGFSAFF.

This clone was found a few times. The chain links TRBV5-6 to TRBJ2-1, with a tentative D call TRBD1 (6 bases). With 3 bases removed from V and 4 bases from J, the gap between germline ends came to 8 bases. Looked up from germline, CDR1 is SGHDT and CDR2 is YYEEEE. The CDR3 runs to 13 residues. The CDR3 region is CASSWTAYNEQFF. CDR3 in DNA: TGTGCCAGCAGCTGGACAGCTTACAATGAGCAGTTCTTC.

The gene calls are TRBV7-2 and TRBJ2-3, with unresolved D. V was clipped by 0 bases and J by 2 bases, with 6 bases between them. The CDR3 runs to 14 residues. Germline V gene data show CDR1 as SGHTA and CDR2 as FQGNSA. DNA for the CDR3: TGTGCCAGCAGCTTAGCGTCGAACACAGATACGCAGTATTTT. Its protein is CASSLASNTDTQYF.

Only one count was recorded for this clone. V usage is TRBV5-1 and J usage is TRBJ1-5; D possibly corresponds to TRBD1 (5 bases). The length of the CDR3 is 14 residues. Trimming shortened V by 4 bases and J by 3 bases, and 11 bases separated the two germline ends. Germline CDR1 and CDR2: SGHRS and YFSETQ. The DNA of the CDR3 is TGCGCCAGCAGCGTCGGGACTAACAATCAGCCCCAGCATTTT. It encodes CASSVGTNNQPQHF.

This clone was observed a handful of times. V usage is TRBV5-6 and J usage is TRBJ1-2; 7 nucleotides line up with TRBD1. CDR1 and CDR2 (germline): SGHDT, YYEEEE. Trimming took 3 bases from V and 1 from J; bases not matched to a gene: 3. This CDR3 region has 14 residues. The CDR3 sequence: CASSWTGRNYGYTF. Written as DNA, the CDR3 is TGTGCCAGCAGCTGGACAGGACGTAACTATGGCTACACCTTC.

V gene TRBV29-1 combines with J gene TRBJ2-5; 10 bases match TRBD2. The CDR3 covers 12 residues. CDR1 and CDR2 (germline): SQVTM, ANQGSEA. Trimming at V came to 7 bases and at J to 2 bases, leaving 1 base not matched to a gene. The CDR3 nucleotides read TGCAGCGGGACTAGCGGACAAGAGACCCAGTACTTC. It specifies CSGTSGQETQYF.

The rearrangement links TRBV7-2 to TRBJ2-3; D ambiguous. This CDR3 spans 13 amino acids. The V end lost 2 bases, the J end lost 1 base, and 4 bases lay between the germline ends. CDR1 is SGHTA, CDR2 FQGNSA, per germline. The CDR3 region is CASSLQGTDTQYF. The CDR3 bases are TGTGCCAGCAGCTTACAGGGCACAGATACGCAGTATTTT.

J is TRBJ2-3 and V is TRBV18; 9 bases are shared with TRBD2. Germline trimming cut 3 bases from V and 1 base from J; bases unmatched to any gene: 5. Germline V gene lookup returns CDR1 KGHSH and CDR2 LQKENI. The CDR3 sequence is 16 residues long. The CDR3 coding sequence is TGTGCCAGCTCACCCCAGGGACTAGCCCGCACAGATACGCAGTATTTT. Protein product: CASSPQGLARTDTQYF.

This clone came up a few times. The chain has TRBV5-4 and TRBJ2-7, with 7 bases lining up with TRBD2. The CDR3 runs to 13 residues. The J segment lost 7 bases and the V segment lost 2 bases, leaving 6 bases of the junction unmatched. Germline values: CDR1 SGHNT, CDR2 YYREEE (reference sequence). As DNA, the CDR3 is TGTGCCAGCAGCTTTAGCGGGTTTGGGGAGCAGTACTTC. It specifies CASSFSGFGEQYF.

The V call is TRBV5-8, the J call TRBJ1-5, with no clear D. Trimming left V 0 bases short and J 0 bases short, with 16 bases between. This CDR3 region has 18 residues. Per the germline V gene, CDR1 is SGHTS and CDR2 is YDEGEE. The CDR3 is CASSLASLNSHSNQPQHF. The CDR3 DNA reads TGTGCCAGCAGCTTGGCCAGCTTAAACAGCCATAGCAATCAGCCCCAGCATTTT.

V and J are TRBV29-1 and TRBJ2-5; D call uncertain. The J call is uncertain, as TRBJ2-7 better fits the DNA end. CDR1 and CDR2 (germline): SQVTM, ANQGSEA. The CDR3 extends over 11 amino acids. CDR3 in DNA: TGCAGCGTTGGTTTCGACTACGAGCAGTACTTC. Amino acid sequence: CSVGFDYEQYF.

A few counts support this clone. The V gene is TRBV4-1, the J gene TRBJ1-1, with D unclear. CDR1 and CDR2 (germline): MGHRA, YSYEKL. V shed 0 bases and J shed 4 bases, with 6 bases lying between them. The CDR3 sequence is 13 residues long. DNA of the CDR3: TGCGCCAGCAGCCAAGAGATGGGCACTGAAGCTTTCTTT. Translating gives CASSQEMGTEAFF.

The V call is TRBV10-3, the J call TRBJ1-2; D perhaps matches TRBD1 (6 bases). CDR1 is ENHRY and CDR2 is SYGVKD in the germline V gene. The CDR3 is made up of 16 amino acids. V was pared by 4 bases and J by 2 bases, with 17 bases between. The CDR3 loop reads CAISGQTGDSNYGYTF. The CDR3 region has the DNA TGTGCCATCAGTGGCCAGACAGGAGACTCCAACTATGGCTACACCTTC.

The chain joins TRBV2 to TRBJ2-3, with 8 nucleotides matching TRBD2. Germline CDR1 reads SNHLY; CDR2 reads FYNNEI. J lost 5 bases, V lost 4 bases, and 11 bases had no gene match. CDR3 length: 16 residues. CDR3 sequence reads: CASSVGAGVIKDTQYF. The CDR3 DNA is TGTGCCAGCAGTGTAGGAGCGGGAGTGATCAAAGATACGCAGTATTTT.

In regard to this clone: The same CDR3 arises from other DNA sequences in this sample as well. This rearrangement joins TRBV5-1 to TRBJ2-2; TRBD1 matches 8 bases. The CDR3 consists of 16 residues. Unmatched junction bases numbered 5, after V lost 1 base and J lost 3 bases. Germline V lookup: CDR1 SGHRS, CDR2 YFSETQ. CDR3 region: CASSLSGQGYTGELFF. CDR3 DNA sequence: TGCGCCAGCAGCTTGAGTGGACAGGGATACACCGGGGAGCTGTTTTTT.

V and J are TRBV6-1 and TRBJ2-7; 11 bases are shared with TRBD2. V lost 7 bases and J lost 7; bases outside the gene matches: 9. The CDR3 is 14 amino acids. CDR1 is MNHNS and CDR2 is SASEGT in the germline V gene. The CDR3 loop reads CASTLAGGAGEQYF. The CDR3 region has the DNA TGTGCCAGCACCTTAGCGGGAGGGGCGGGGGAGCAGTACTTC.

The chain has TRBV11-2 and TRBJ2-6; maybe TRBD1 (6 bases). The CDR3 loop spans 17 amino acids. Germline V gene lookup returns CDR1 SGHAT and CDR2 FQNNGV. V was cut by 1 base and J by 2 bases, with 12 bases left in between. The CDR3 loop reads CASSLVTGLTGANVLTF. Here the CDR3 DNA reads TGTGCCAGCAGCTTAGTTACAGGGCTGACTGGGGCCAACGTCCTGACTTTC. The entire variable domain, with the rest obtained from reference TRBV11-2 and TRBJ2-6, is as follows: EAGVAQSPRYKIIEKRQSVAFWCNPISGHATLYWYQQILGQGPKLLIQFQNNGVVDDSQLPKDRFSAERLKGVDSTLKIQPAKLEDSAVYLCASSLVTGLTGANVLTFGAGSRLTVL.

V and J are TRBV2 and TRBJ1-2, with D possibly matching TRBD1 (6 bases). This CDR3 comprises 15 residues. The germline V and J ends were trimmed by 8 bases and 1 base, with 17 bases remaining between them. Germline V gives CDR1 SNHLY, CDR2 FYNNEI. The CDR3 protein is CASCQDRNYNYGYTF. The CDR3 DNA reads as TGTGCCAGCTGCCAGGACAGAAATTATAACTATGGCTACACCTTC.

The J gene is TRBJ1-1, the V gene TRBV6-6, with D possibly matching TRBD1 (5 bases). The ends were cut back, 7 bases at V and 7 bases at J, with 13 bases in the middle. The CDR3 is made up of 12 amino acids. CDR1 is MNHNY and CDR2 is SVGAGI in the germline V gene (reference sequence). This chain's CDR3 is CASTRRGSEAFF. The CDR3 coding sequence is TGTGCCAGCACCCGCCGGGGCAGTGAAGCTTTCTTT.

The rearrangement links TRBV20-1 to TRBJ1-6; D unresolved. The CDR3 consists of 11 residues. Germline V gives CDR1 DFQATT, CDR2 SNEGSKA (reference sequence). V lost 3 bases and J 15 bases, leaving 12 bases between the germline ends. DNA of the CDR3: TGCAGTGCTAGTTCGGTCGCCAGCCTCCACTTT. Protein: CSASSVASLHF.

The gene calls are TRBV10-3 and TRBJ1-2; 9 positions agree with TRBD1. The CDR3 extends over 14 amino acids. V gave up 6 bases and J gave up 2 bases; unmatched junction bases: 4. Germline V gives CDR1 ENHRY, CDR2 SYGVKD. CDR3 loop: CAIRGTGINYGYTF. CDR3 nucleotide sequence: TGTGCCATCAGAGGGACAGGGATCAACTATGGCTACACCTTC.

The chain couples TRBV5-8 to TRBJ2-1; D may be TRBD2 (6 bases). This CDR3 has 15 amino acids. The germline CDR1 and CDR2 sequences are SGHTS and YDEGEE. V dropped 1 base and J dropped 9 bases, with 17 bases sitting between them. The CDR3 DNA reads as TGTGCCAGCAGCTTGAGGCGTGCCGGGGGTAGTGAGCAGTTCTTC. It yields the protein CASSLRRAGGSEQFF.